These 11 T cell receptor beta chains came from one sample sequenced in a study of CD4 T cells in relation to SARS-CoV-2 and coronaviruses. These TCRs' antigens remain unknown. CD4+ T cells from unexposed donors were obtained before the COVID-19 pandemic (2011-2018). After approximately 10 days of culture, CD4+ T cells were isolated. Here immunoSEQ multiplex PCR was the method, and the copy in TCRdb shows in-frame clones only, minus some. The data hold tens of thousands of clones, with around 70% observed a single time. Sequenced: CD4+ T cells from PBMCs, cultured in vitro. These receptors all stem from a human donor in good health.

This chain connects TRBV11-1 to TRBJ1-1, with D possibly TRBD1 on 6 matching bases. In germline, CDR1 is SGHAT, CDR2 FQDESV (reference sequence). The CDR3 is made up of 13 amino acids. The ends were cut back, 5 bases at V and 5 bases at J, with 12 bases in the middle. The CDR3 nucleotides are TGTGCCAGCAGCCCATACAGGGAAACTGAAGCTTTCTTT. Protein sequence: CASSPYRETEAFF.

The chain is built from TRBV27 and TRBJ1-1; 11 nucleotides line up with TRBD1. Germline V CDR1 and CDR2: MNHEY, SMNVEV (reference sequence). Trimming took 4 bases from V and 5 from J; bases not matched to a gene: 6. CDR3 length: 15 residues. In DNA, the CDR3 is TGTGCCAGCAGTTCCGGACAGGGGGCTATAACTGAAGCTTTCTTT. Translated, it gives CASSSGQGAITEAFF.

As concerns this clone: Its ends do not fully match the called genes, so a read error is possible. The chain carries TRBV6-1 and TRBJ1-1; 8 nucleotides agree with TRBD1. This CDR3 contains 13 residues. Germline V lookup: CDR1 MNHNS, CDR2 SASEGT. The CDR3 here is CASREGQGLEAFF. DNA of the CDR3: TGTGCCAGCAGGGAAGGACAGGGACTTGAAGCTTTCTTT.

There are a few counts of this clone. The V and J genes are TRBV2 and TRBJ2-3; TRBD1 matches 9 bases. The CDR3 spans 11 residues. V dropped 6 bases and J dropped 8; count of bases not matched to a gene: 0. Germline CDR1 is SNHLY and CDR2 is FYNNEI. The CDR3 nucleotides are TGTGCCAGCAGACAGGGGGCTACGCAGTATTTT. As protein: CASRQGATQYF. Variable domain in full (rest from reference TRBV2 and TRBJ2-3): EPEVTQTPSHQVTQMGQEVILRCVPISNHLYFYWYRQILGQKVEFLVSFYNNEISEKSEIFDDQFSVERPDGSNFTLKIRSTKLEDSAMYFCASRQGATQYFGPGTRLTVL.

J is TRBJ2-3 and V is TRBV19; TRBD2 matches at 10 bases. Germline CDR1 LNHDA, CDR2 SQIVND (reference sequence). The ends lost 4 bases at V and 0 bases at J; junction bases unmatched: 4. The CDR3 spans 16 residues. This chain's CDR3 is CASSTKTSGSTDTQYF. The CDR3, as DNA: TGTGCCAGTAGTACAAAGACTAGCGGGAGCACAGATACGCAGTATTTT.

The CDR3: CASSYSTAGGTDTQYF. The CDR3 DNA sequence: TGTGCCAGCAGTTACTCGACAGCGGGAGGGACAGATACGCAGTATTTT. This chain uses TRBV6-5 with TRBJ2-3, with 10 bases identical to TRBD2. Germline V gene lookup returns CDR1 MNHEY and CDR2 SVGAGI. This CDR3 comprises 16 residues. Trimming took 0 bases from V and 3 from J; bases not matched to a gene: 3.

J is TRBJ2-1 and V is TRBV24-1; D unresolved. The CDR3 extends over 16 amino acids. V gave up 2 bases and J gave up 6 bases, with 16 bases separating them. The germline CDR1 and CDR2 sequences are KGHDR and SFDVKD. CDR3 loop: CATSDSLRERANEQFF. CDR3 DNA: TGTGCCACCAGTGATTCCCTCCGAGAAAGGGCCAATGAGCAGTTCTTC.

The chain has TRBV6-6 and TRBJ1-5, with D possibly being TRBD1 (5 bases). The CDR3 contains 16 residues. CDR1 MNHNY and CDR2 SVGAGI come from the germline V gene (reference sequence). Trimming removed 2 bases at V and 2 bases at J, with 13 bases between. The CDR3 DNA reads TGTGCCAGCAGTTACCCCGAGCGGGGGGGCAATCAGCCCCAGCATTTT. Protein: CASSYPERGGNQPQHF.

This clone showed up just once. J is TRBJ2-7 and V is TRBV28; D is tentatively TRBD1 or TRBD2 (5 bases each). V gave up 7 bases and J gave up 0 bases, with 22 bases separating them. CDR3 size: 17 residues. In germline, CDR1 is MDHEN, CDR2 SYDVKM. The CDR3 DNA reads TGTGCCAGCACCTCCCCCCGGGGCGTAATGAGCTCCTACGAGCAGTACTTC. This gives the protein CASTSPRGVMSSYEQYF.

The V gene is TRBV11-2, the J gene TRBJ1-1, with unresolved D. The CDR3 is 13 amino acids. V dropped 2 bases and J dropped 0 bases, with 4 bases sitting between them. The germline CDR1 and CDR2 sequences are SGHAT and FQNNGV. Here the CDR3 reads CASSLTVNTEAFF. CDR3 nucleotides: TGTGCCAGCAGCTTAACGGTGAACACTGAAGCTTTCTTT.

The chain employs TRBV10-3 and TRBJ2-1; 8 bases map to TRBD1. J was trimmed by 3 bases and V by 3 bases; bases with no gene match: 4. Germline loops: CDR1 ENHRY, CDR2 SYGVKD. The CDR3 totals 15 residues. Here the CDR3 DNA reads TGTGCCATCAGTGATGTGGACAGGGACTACAATGAGCAGTTCTTC. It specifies CAISDVDRDYNEQFF.